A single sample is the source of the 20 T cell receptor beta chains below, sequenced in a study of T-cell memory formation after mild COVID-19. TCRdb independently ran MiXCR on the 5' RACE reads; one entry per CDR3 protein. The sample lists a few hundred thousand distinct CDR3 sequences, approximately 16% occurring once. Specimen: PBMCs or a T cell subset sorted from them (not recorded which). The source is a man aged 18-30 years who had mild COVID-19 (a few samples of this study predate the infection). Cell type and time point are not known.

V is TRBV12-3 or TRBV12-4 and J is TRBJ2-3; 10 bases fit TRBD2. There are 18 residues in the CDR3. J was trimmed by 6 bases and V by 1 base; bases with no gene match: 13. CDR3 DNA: TGTGCCAGCAGTTTAGGGGTAGCGGGGGGAGATTTCAGCGATACGCAGTATTTT. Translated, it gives CASSLGVAGGDFSDTQYF.

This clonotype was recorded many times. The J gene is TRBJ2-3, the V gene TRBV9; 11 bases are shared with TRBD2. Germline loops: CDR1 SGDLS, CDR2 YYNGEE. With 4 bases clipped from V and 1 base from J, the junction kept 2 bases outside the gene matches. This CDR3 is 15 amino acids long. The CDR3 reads CASSPGLAGTDTQYF. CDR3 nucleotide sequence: TGTGCCAGCAGCCCGGGACTAGCGGGCACAGATACGCAGTATTTT. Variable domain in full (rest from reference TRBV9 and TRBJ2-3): DSGVTQTPKHLITATGQRVTLRCSPRSGDLSVYWYQQSLDQGLQFLIQYYNGEERAKGNILERFSAQQFPDLHSELNLSSLELGDSALYFCASSPGLAGTDTQYFGPGTRLTVL.

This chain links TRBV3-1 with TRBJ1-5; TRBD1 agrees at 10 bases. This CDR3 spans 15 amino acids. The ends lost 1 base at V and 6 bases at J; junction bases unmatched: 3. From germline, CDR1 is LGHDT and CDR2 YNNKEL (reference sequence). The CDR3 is CASSQGDRGFQPQHF. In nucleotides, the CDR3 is TGTGCCAGCAGCCAAGGGGACAGGGGATTTCAGCCCCAGCATTTT. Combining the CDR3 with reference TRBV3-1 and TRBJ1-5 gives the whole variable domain DTAVSQTPKYLVTQMGNDKSIKCEQNLGHDTMYWYKQDSKKFLKIMFSYNNKELIINETVPNRFSPKSPDKAHLNLHINSLELGDSAVYFCASSQGDRGFQPQHFGDGTRLSIL.

The DNA for the CDR3 is TGTGCCAGCAGCTACAGGGTAGCTGGGGCCAACGTCCTGACTTTC. It encodes CASSYRVAGANVLTF. V gene TRBV7-2 combines with J gene TRBJ2-6; perhaps TRBD1 as D (6 bases). The germline V gene encodes CDR1 SGHTA and CDR2 FQGNSA. The CDR3 runs 15 residues. With 4 bases removed from V and 2 bases from J, the gap between germline ends came to 9 bases. Full variable domain (missing parts from reference TRBV7-2 and TRBJ2-6): GAGVSQSPSNKVTEKGKDVELRCDPISGHTALYWYRQSLGQGLEFLIYFQGNSAPDKSGLPSDRFSAERTGGSVSTLTIQRTQQEDSAVYLCASSYRVAGANVLTFGAGSRLTVL.

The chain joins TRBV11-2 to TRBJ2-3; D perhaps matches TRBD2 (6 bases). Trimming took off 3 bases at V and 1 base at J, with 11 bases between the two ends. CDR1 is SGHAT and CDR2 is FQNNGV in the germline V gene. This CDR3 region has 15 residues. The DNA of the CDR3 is TGTGCCAGCAGCTTTATGCGGGGTCGCACAGATACGCAGTATTTT. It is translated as CASSFMRGRTDTQYF.

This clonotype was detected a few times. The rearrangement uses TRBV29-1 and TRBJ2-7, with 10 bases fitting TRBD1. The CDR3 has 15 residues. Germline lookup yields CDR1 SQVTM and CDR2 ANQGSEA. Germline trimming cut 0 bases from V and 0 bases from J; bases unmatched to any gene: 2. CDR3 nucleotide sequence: TGCAGCGTTGAAGAGACAGGGGGCGCCTCCTACGAGCAGTACTTC. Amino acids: CSVEETGGASYEQYF.

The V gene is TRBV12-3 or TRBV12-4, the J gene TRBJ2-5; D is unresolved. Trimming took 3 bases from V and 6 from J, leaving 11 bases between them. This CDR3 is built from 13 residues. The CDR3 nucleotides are TGTGCCAGCAGTTTGGGGAAACGCAAGACCCAGTACTTC. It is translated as CASSLGKRKTQYF.

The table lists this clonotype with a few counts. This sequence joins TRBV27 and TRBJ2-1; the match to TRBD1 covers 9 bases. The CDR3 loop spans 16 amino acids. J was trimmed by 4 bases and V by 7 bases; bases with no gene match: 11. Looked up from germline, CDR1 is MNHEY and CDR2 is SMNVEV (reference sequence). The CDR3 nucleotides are TGTGCCAGCATTGGAACAGGGGGCGGATTGTACAATGAGCAGTTCTTC. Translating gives CASIGTGGGLYNEQFF.

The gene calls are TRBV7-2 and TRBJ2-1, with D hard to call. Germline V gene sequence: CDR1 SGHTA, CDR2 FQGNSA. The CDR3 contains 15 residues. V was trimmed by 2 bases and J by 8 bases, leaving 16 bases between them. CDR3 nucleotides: TGTGCCAGCAGCTTATCGTTAGTAGAATGGGATGAGCAGTTCTTC. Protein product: CASSLSLVEWDEQFF.

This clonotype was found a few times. The CDR3 sequence is CASSSTENSPLHF. The CDR3 DNA sequence: TGTGCCAGCAGCTCTACAGAGAATTCACCCCTCCACTTT. This rearrangement joins TRBV11-2 to TRBJ1-6; D gene unclear. V was clipped by 4 bases and J by 7 bases, with 8 bases between them. This CDR3 has 13 amino acids. CDR1 and CDR2 (germline): SGHAT, FQNNGV.

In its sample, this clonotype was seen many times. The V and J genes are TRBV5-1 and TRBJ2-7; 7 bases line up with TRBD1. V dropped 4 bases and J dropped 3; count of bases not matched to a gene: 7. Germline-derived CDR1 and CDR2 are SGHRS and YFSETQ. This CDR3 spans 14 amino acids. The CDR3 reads CASSARGTSYEQYF. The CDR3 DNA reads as TGCGCCAGCAGCGCCAGGGGGACAAGCTACGAGCAGTACTTC. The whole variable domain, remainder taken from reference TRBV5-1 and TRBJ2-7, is KAGVTQTPRYLIKTRGQQVTLSCSPISGHRSVSWYQQTPGQGLQFLFEYFSETQRNKGNFPGRFSGRQFSNSRSEMNVSTLELGDSALYLCASSARGTSYEQYFGPGTRLTVT.

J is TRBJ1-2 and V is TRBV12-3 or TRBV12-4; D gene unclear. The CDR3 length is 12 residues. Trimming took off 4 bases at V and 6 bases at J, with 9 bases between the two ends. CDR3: CASSSTGDGYTF. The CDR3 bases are TGTGCCAGCAGTTCCACGGGTGATGGCTACACCTTC.

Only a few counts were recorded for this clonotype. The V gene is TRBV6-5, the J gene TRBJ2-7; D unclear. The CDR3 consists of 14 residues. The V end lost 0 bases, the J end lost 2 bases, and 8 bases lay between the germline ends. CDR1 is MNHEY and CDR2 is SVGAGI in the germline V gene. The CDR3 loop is CASSYSSSTYEQYF. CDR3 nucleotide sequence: TGTGCCAGCAGTTACTCGAGTAGCACCTACGAGCAGTACTTC.

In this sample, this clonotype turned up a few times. Here the CDR3 reads CASSRERVQGAFF. In DNA, the CDR3 is TGTGCCAGCAGCCGAGAAAGGGTTCAGGGAGCTTTCTTT. The chain has TRBV7-8 and TRBJ1-1, with D tentatively TRBD1 (5 bases). Germline V gives CDR1 SGHVS, CDR2 FQNEAQ. V lost 5 bases and J lost 10, with 17 bases in between. The CDR3 loop spans 13 amino acids.

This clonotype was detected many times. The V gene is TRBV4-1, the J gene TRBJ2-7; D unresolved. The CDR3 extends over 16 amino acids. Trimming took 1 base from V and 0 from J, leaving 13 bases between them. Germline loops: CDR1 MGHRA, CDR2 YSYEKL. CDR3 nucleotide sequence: TGCGCCAGCAGCCAAGGGGCTTTCAGGAGCTCCTACGAGCAGTACTTC. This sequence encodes CASSQGAFRSSYEQYF.

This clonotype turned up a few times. This CDR3 is CASRLNPFLQGVAYGYTF. CDR3 in DNA: TGTGCCAGCAGATTAAACCCCTTCCTCCAGGGCGTTGCGTATGGCTACACCTTC. The J gene is TRBJ1-2, the V gene TRBV28, with a weak D call TRBD1 (5 bases). Germline CDR1 and CDR2: MDHEN and SYDVKM. Trimming shortened V by 6 bases and J by 5 bases, and 28 bases separated the two germline ends. CDR3 size: 18 residues.

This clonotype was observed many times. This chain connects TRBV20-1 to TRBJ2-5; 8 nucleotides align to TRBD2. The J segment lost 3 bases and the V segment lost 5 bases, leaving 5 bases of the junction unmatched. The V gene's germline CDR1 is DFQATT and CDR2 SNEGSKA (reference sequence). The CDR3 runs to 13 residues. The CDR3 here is CSAPRGAEETQYF. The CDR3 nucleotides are TGCAGTGCTCCGCGGGGGGCTGAAGAGACCCAGTACTTC.

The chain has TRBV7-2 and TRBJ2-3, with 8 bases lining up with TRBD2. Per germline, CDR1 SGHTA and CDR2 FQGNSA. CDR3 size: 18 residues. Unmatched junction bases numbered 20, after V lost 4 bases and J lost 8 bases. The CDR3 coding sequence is TGTGCCAGCAGCTCCCAGGGTCAGCGGGGGCTTGGGGTTGGTACGCAGTATTTT. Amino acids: CASSSQGQRGLGVGTQYF.

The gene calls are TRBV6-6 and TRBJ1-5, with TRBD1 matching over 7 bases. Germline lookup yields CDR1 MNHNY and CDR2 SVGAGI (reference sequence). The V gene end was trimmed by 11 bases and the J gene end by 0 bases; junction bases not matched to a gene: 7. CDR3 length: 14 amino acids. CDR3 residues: CAGRDSYSNQPQHF. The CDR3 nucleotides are TGTGCCGGCCGGGACAGTTATAGCAATCAGCCCCAGCATTTT.

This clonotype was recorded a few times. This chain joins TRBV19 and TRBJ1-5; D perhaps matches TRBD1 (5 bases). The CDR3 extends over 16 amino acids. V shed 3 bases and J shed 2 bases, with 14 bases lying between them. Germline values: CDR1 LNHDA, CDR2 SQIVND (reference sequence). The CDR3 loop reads CASSIGGAGGNQPQHF. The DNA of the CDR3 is TGTGCCAGTAGTATCGGTGGGGCCGGCGGCAATCAGCCCCAGCATTTT.